The TCR beta chain described here comes from a study of post-analysis software for immune sequencing data. Overall study context: Both relapsing-remitting and secondary progressive multiple sclerosis featured among the disease courses, as did progressive-relapsing multiple sclerosis. Study findings and constraints: Roughly 5 TRBV segments occurring more often in patients than controls included TRBV5-6, TRBV5-1 and TRBV20-1. The study found significantly lower normalized Chao1 diversity in multiple sclerosis patients than in controls. Samples from a shared batch, those prepared together, strongly co-clustered by F measure.

CDR1 and CDR2 (germline): PRHDT, FYEKMQ (reference sequence). The CDR3 runs to 15 residues. After removal of 5 bases from V and 2 bases from J, the junction contained 7 bases not matched to a gene. Unique-molecular-identifier-tagged TCR beta cDNA libraries were used. TCRdb redid the calling of the PCR reads with MiXCR, one entry per CDR3 protein. The sample gives fewer than 850,000 distinct CDR3 sequences, roughly 27% of which show up once; roughly 0.53% is in the top ten. Comment on this clonotype: Antigen specificity is unknown.

V is TRBV13 and J is TRBJ2-3, with 7 bases matching TRBD1. Sequenced material: blood. This receptor was identified in a girl under 18 with multiple sclerosis. The CDR3 DNA follows: TGTGCCAGCAGCCTGGACAGGTCTTTCACAGATACGCAGTATTTT. As protein: CASSLDRSFTDTQYF.